The clone carrying this T cell receptor beta chain appeared a single time. In the authors' workflow: The authors estimated nucleated cell counts from reference gene primer amplification. The assay was immunoSEQ multiplex PCR, and TCRdb's table has in-frame clones only and misses some. V, J and clone size are those of that table, while D and trimming were read from the DNA. The sample records over 85,000 clones, approximately 90% being singletons. The data originate from a study of blood T cell repertoires in COVID-19. Study information: COVID-19 samples from acute and convalescent phases originated in the United States, Italy and Spain. T cells, B-cell-depleted T cells, or PBMCs supplied cDNA or gDNA.

V was clipped by 0 bases and J by 6 bases, with 17 bases between them. Germline V gives CDR1 KGHDR, CDR2 SFDVKD. The CDR3 totals 16 residues. Sequenced: peripheral blood. The chain employs TRBV24-1 and TRBJ2-7; D may be TRBD1 (5 bases). The receptor comes from a man in his fifties with active COVID-19. The CDR3 DNA is TGTGCCACCAGTGATTTGATTTCTAGACAGTCAGGCGAGCAGTACTTC. Its protein product is CATSDLISRQSGEQYF.